A selection of T cell receptor beta chains follows, all from one sample in a study of cytomegalovirus exposure and HLA in healthy donors. Profiling relied on immunoSEQ multiplex PCR, and the TCRdb table lists in-frame clones only, not all of them. The sample contains around 150,000 clones, 60% to 80% of which appear only once. Sequencing was done on a sample of PBMCs. The origin of the receptors is a male donor in good health and CMV-seronegative. Each CDR3 is given with its conserved first and last residue. D genes are given only for firm matches. Clone sizes are given selectively: once, few, many, or a class where the clone is expanded.

clone_size,j_call,v_call,d_call,cdr3_nt,cdr3_aa
-,TRBJ2-5,TRBV11-2,TRBD2,TGTGCCAGCAGCTTAGTGGGGAGGATCCAGCGGGGGGGCCGGGAGACCCAGTACTTC,CASSLVGRIQRGGRETQYF
few,TRBJ2-2,TRBV5-6,TRBD1,TGTGCCAGCAGCTGGGAGACAGGGGGCAACACCGGGGAGCTGTTTTTT,CASSWETGGNTGELFF
-,TRBJ1-1,TRBV7-9,TRBD1,TGTGCCAGCAGCTCGGACAGGGCTACTGAAGCTTTCTTT,CASSSDRATEAFF
-,TRBJ2-1,TRBV14,-,TGTGCCAGCAGCCAAGGGGCACTCCACAATGAGCAGTTCTTC,CASSQGALHNEQFF
-,TRBJ2-7,TRBV23-1,TRBD1,TGCGCCAGCAGTCGATCGACAGGGTGGTACGAGCAGTACTTC,CASSRSTGWYEQYF
-,TRBJ1-4,TRBV4-1,TRBD1,TGCGCCAGCAGCCAGACAGGGGCAGGAGAAAAACTGTTTTTT,CASSQTGAGEKLFF
-,TRBJ2-1,TRBV9,-,TGTGCCAGCAGCTCCAGCGGAAGCTCCTACAATGAGCAGTTCTTC,CASSSSGSSYNEQFF
few,TRBJ2-7,TRBV6-5,TRBD2,TGTGCCAGCAGTTCCCGGACTAGCGGGAAATACGAGCAGTACTTC,CASSSRTSGKYEQYF
-,TRBJ1-1,TRBV21-1,-,TGTGCCAGCAGCAAAGGTAAGGGACAGGGGACGATGAACACTGAAGCTTTCTTT,CASSKGKGQGTMNTEAFF
few,TRBJ2-2,TRBV6-1,-,TGTGCCAGCCTTAACAGGGCGACGGTAACCGGGGAGCTGTTTTTT,CASLNRATVTGELFF
-,TRBJ2-7,TRBV6-5,TRBD1,TGTGCCAGCAGCTCCGGGACAGGGGTATTCTACGAGCAGTACTTC,CASSSGTGVFYEQYF
-,TRBJ2-1,TRBV28,-,TGTGCCAGCAGTTTCATACAGCAGTGGAATGAGCAGTTCTTC,CASSFIQQWNEQFF
-,TRBJ1-4,TRBV11-2,-,TGTGCCAGCAGCTTAGGGGCAGGGGCGAATGAAAAACTGTTTTTT,CASSLGAGANEKLFF
once,TRBJ2-7,TRBV19,-,TGTGCCAGTAGTATTTCACACGTCTCCGGGACATCGACCTACGAGCAGTACTTC,CASSISHVSGTSTYEQYF
-,TRBJ1-2,TRBV2,-,TGTGCCAGCACCGGTGGTAACTATGGCTACACCTTC,CASTGGNYGYTF
-,TRBJ1-2,TRBV7-9,-,TGTGCCAGCAGCTCAAGGTCAGGGAACTATGGCTACACCTTC,CASSSRSGNYGYTF
-,TRBJ2-6,TRBV18,-,TGTGCCAGTCTAGGCAGCTCTGGGGCCAACGTCCTGACTTTC,CASLGSSGANVLTF
-,TRBJ2-1,TRBV14,-,TGTGCCAGCAGCCAAGATCCCAGCGTTAGCTACAATGAGCAGTTCTTC,CASSQDPSVSYNEQFF
-,TRBJ1-5,TRBV6-1,TRBD1,TGTGCCAGCAGAACCGGGACAGCGAACAATCAGCCCCAGCATTTT,CASRTGTANNQPQHF